Presented here are 3 T cell receptor beta chains from one specimen sequenced in a study of tumor and adjacent non-tumor tissue in lung cancer. A modified ARM-PCR protocol with three rounds of nested PCR amplified TCRbeta. Via MiXCR, TCRdb re-called the multiplex PCR reads, giving one row per CDR3 protein. The table has under 150,000 distinct CDR3 sequences, approximately 66% seen once. RNA was extracted from bulk tissue without any cell sorting. Sequencing input: lung tumor tissue. The receptors were sampled from a man between 60 and 75 years old with small cell lung cancer.

Worth noting for this clonotype: One base away lies a much larger clone, so this may be a sequencing read error. V gene TRBV29-1 combines with J gene TRBJ2-5, with 7 bases lining up with TRBD1. The CDR3 sequence is 12 residues long. Germline lookup yields CDR1 SQVTM and CDR2 ANQGSEA. The V and J ends lost 6 bases and 5 bases, in that order; junction bases with no gene match: 6. The CDR3 DNA sequence: TGCAGCGTAACCGGGACAGCGGAGACCCAGTACTTC. Residues: CSVTGTAETQYF.

As to this clonotype: The junction departs from germline at one end; a sequencing error may be responsible. The chain joins TRBV11-3 to TRBJ2-5, with unresolved D. The germline CDR1 and CDR2 sequences are SGHNT and YENEEA. CDR3 length: 14 amino acids. In DNA form, the CDR3 reads TGTGACAGCAGCAGAAAGTATGTCCAAGAGACCCAGTATTTC. It encodes CDSSRKYVQETQYF.

As regards this clonotype: A read error is possible here, since a much larger clone lies one base away. The rearrangement links TRBV20-1 to TRBJ2-5; D might be TRBD1 (6 bases). The CDR3 sequence is 13 residues long. Germline V gene data show CDR1 as DFQATT and CDR2 as SNEGSKA (reference sequence). Trimming took 7 bases from V and 4 from J, leaving 16 bases between them. CDR3 nucleotide sequence: TGCAGTGGTGGGGACATGGCAAGAGAGACCCAGTACTTC. Its protein is CSGGDMARETQYF.